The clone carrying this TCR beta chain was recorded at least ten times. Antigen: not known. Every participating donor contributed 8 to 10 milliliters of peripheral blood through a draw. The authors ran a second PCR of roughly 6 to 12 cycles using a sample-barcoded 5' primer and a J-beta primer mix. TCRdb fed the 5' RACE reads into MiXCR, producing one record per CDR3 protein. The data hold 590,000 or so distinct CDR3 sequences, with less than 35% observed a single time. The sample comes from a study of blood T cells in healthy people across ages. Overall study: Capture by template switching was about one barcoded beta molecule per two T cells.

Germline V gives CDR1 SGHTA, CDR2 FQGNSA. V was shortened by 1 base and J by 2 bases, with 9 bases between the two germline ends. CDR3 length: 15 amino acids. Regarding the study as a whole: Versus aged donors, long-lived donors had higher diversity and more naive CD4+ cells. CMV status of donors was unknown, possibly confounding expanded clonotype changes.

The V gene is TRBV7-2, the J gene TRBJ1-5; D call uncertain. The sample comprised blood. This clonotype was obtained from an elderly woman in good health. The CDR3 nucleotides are TGTGCCAGCAGCTTAGTTATAGGGCGCAATCAGCCCCAGCATTTT. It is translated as CASSLVIGRNQPQHF. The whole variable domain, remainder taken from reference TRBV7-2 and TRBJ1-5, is GAGVSQSPSNKVTEKGKDVELRCDPISGHTALYWYRQSLGQGLEFLIYFQGNSAPDKSGLPSDRFSAERTGGSVSTLTIQRTQQEDSAVYLCASSLVIGRNQPQHFGDGTRLSIL.